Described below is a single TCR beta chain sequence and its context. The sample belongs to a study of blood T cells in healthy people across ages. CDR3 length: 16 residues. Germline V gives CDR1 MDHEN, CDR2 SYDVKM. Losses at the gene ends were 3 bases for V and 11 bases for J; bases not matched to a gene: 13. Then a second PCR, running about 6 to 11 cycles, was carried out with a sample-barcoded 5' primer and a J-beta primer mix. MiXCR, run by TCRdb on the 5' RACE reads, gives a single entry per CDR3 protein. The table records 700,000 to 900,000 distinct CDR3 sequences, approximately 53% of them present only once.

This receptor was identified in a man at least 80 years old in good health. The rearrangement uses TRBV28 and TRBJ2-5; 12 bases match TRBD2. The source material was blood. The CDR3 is CASSFARTSGENEQYF. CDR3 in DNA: TGTGCCAGCAGTTTCGCCCGGACTAGCGGGGAAAATGAGCAGTACTTC.